This T cell receptor beta chain is drawn from a study of blood T cell repertoires in COVID-19 (dated by TCRdb to 2020 to 2021). Background for the entire study: The collaborator samples originated in the United States, Italy and Spain and spanned the acute and convalescent phases of COVID-19. The prospective study material was composed of cDNA or gDNA derived from T cells, B-cell-depleted T cells, or PBMCs. The dataset comprised deeply sampled blood TCRbeta repertoires from subjects exposed to, actively infected with, or recovered from COVID-19. A freely available public database, intended as a resource for researchers studying the immune response to SARS-CoV-2, is where the repertoires were released. The samples were drawn from the first 160 participants of the ongoing ImmuneRACE study and from 1,200 or so subjects provided by 6 global collaborators. Nearly every sample came with metadata listing a de-identified subject ID, COVID-19 status, age in years and sex. Where available, HLA class I and class II types were obtained from metadata supplied by the sample provider rather than from assay-based typing. Results the study describes overall, beyond this receptor: The amount of clinical and demographic metadata varied by source and participant and was provided uncurated.

Relative to germline, V is 0 bases shorter and J is 7 bases shorter, with 6 bases between their ends. From the cysteine up to the phenylalanine, the CDR3 has a length of 11 residues. The only DNA kept is the CDR3, 33 bases in frame from the first base. CDR1 and CDR2, per the germline V gene (reference sequence), are GTSNPN and SVGIG. One collaborating source in Seattle enrolled patients during active infection and followed them longitudinally through the course of disease. Collaborating institutions collected whole blood in K2EDTA tubes following their own protocols. For TCRbeta analysis, collaborators shipped samples in one of three forms: frozen whole blood, isolated PBMCs, or DNA extracted from either of those sample types. The immunoSEQ Assay, a bias-controlled multiplex PCR, was used to amplify TCRbeta CDR3 regions from genomic DNA. As for how the authors treated the data: The number of nucleated cells in each sample was estimated from the amplification of reference gene primers within the assay. To quantify the absolute abundance of each unique TCRbeta CDR3 rearrangement, sequence reads were collapsed and filtered. Productive Simpson clonality was computed per sample as the square root of Simpson's diversity index over productive rearrangements. The clones in this table, taken by TCRdb from immuneACCESS, are in-frame only. Not every clone is retained; where verified, under half of the shortfall comes from an unresolved V gene, and the cause of the rest is unknown. V and J calls and clone size are those listed in that table; D and trimming were worked out from the DNA. The sample yields hundreds of thousands of clones; approximately 89% were counted once. About 2% of the sample is held by the ten biggest clonotypes.

A word on this clone: The antigen it binds to is not known. No base-level quality is on record; no much larger clone is a single base apart.

The TCR sequence derives from a woman aged 25 to 39 with COVID-19, enrolled during active disease. The chain employs TRBV30 and TRBJ1-1; the D gene is not confidently resolved. Sequenced: peripheral blood. The nucleotide sequence reads TGTGCCTGGAGTGTATCTCTTGAAGCTTTCTTT. Protein translation: CAWSVSLEAFF.